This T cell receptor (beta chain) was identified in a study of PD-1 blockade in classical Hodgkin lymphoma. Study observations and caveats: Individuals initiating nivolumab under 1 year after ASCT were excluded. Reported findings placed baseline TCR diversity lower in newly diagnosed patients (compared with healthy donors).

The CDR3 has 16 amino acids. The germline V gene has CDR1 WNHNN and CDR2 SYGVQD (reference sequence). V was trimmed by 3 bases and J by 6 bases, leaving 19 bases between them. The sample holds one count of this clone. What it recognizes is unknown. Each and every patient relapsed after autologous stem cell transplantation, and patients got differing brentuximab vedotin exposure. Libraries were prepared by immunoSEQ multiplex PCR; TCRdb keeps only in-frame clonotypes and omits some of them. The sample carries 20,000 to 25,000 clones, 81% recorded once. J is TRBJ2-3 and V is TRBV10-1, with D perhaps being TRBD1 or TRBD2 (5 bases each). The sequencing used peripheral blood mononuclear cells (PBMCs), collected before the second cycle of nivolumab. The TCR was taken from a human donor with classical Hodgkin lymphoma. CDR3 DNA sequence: TGCGCCAGCAGTGATAGGGTCGGGGCGGGTCCGGATACGCAGTATTTT. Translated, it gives CASSDRVGAGPDTQYF.